This entry features one T cell receptor beta chain sequence. This specimen belongs to a study of control samples from healthy donors and cancer patients. The protocol was immunoSEQ multiplex PCR, while the TCRdb copy is restricted to in-frame clones and leaves out a portion. The table has about 80,000 clones, 85% to 90% seen once. V lost 5 bases and J lost 4, with 14 bases in between. CDR3 length: 14 residues. Per germline, CDR1 MNHEY and CDR2 SVGAGI. The gene calls are TRBV6-5 and TRBJ1-2; a possible D gene is TRBD1 (6 bases). The sequence derives from an older woman in good health. Sequenced input: blood. CDR3 loop: CASSTGHSIYGYTF. CDR3 in DNA: TGTGCCAGCAGTACGGGACATTCGATCTATGGCTACACCTTC.